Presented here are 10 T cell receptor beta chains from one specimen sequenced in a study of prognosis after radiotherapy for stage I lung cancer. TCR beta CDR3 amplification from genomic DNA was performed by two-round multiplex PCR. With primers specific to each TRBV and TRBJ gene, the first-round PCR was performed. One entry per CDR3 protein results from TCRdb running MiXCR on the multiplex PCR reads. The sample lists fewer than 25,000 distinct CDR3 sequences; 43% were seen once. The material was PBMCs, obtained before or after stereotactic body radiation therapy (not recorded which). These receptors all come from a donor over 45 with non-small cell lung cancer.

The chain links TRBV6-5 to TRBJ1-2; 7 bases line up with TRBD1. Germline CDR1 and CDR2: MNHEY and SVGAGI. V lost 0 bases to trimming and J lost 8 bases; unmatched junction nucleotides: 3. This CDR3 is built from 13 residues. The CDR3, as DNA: TGTGCCAGCAGTTACTCGAGGGGGCAGGGCTACACCTTC. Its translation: CASSYSRGQGYTF.

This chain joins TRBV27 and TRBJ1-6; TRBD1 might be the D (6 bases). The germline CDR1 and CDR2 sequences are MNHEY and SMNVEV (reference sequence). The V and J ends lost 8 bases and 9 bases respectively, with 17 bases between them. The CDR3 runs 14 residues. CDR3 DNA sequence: TGTGCCAGCGGGGGGGCGGCGCTAGTTTCACCCCTCCACTTT. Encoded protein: CASGGAALVSPLHF.

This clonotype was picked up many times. CDR3 nucleotides: TGCGCCAGCAGCACAGGACTAGCGGGAATTACAGATACGCAGTATTTT. Translation gives CASSTGLAGITDTQYF. The gene calls are TRBV5-1 and TRBJ2-3; 12 bases map to TRBD2. This CDR3 comprises 16 residues. Germline V gene data show CDR1 as SGHRS and CDR2 as YFSETQ. Trimming took 4 bases from V and 3 from J; bases not matched to a gene: 6.

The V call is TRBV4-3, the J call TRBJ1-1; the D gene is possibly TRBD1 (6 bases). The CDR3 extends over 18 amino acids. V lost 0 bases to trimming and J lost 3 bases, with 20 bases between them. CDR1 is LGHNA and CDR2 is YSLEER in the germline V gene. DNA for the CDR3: TGCGCCAGCAGCCAAGATACCATGGTGAGGGGGTCGGACACTGAAGCTTTCTTT. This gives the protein CASSQDTMVRGSDTEAFF.

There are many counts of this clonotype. CDR3 sequence reads: CSGTRAGDTQYF. The CDR3 DNA reads TGCAGCGGCACCCGCGCTGGGGATACGCAGTATTTT. The chain carries TRBV29-1 and TRBJ2-3; no clear D. The ends were cut back, 7 bases at V and 6 bases at J, with 14 bases in the middle. CDR1 is SQVTM and CDR2 is ANQGSEA in the germline V gene. The CDR3 runs 12 residues.

In nucleotides, the CDR3 is TGTGCCAGCATCCCATTTTCTCCCGGAGGAGGAAACACCATATATTTT. Protein sequence: CASIPFSPGGGNTIYF. The genes are TRBV27 and TRBJ1-3; no clear D. Germline V gene data show CDR1 as MNHEY and CDR2 as SMNVEV (reference sequence). V shed 7 bases and J shed 4 bases, with 20 bases lying between them. The CDR3 covers 16 residues.

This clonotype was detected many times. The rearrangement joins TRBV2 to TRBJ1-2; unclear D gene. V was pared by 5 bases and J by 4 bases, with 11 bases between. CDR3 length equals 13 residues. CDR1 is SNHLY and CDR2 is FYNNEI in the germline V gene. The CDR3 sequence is CASSPTSIYGYTF. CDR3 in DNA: TGTGCCAGCAGTCCCACAAGTATCTATGGCTACACCTTC. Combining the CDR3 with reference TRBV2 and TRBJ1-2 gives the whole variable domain EPEVTQTPSHQVTQMGQEVILRCVPISNHLYFYWYRQILGQKVEFLVSFYNNEISEKSEIFDDQFSVERPDGSNFTLKIRSTKLEDSAMYFCASSPTSIYGYTFGSGTRLTVV.

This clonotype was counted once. The CDR3 coding sequence is TGTGCCTGGAGCTTCGGGGCCTCTAGCAATCAGCCCCAGCATTTT. This translates into CAWSFGASSNQPQHF. The chain carries TRBV30 and TRBJ1-5; D is possibly TRBD1 (5 bases). V lost 3 bases, J lost 0 bases, and 12 bases lay in between. The CDR3 runs to 15 residues. The germline V gene encodes CDR1 GTSNPN and CDR2 SVGIG (reference sequence).

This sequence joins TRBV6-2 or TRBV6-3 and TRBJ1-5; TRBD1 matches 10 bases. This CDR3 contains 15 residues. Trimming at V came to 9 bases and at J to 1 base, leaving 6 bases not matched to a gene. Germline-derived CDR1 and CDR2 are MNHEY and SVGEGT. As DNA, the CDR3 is TGTGCCAGTACCGACAGGGGGCGAAGCAATCAGCCCCAGCATTTT. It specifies CASTDRGRSNQPQHF.

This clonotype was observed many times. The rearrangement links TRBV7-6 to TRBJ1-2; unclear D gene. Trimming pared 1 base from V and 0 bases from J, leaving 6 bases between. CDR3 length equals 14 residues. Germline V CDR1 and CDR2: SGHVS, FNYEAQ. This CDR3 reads CASSLGSSNYGYTF. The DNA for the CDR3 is TGTGCCAGCAGCTTAGGTTCCTCTAACTATGGCTACACCTTC.